Below are 16 T cell receptor beta chains sequenced from a single sample in a study of T cells in Graves' hyperthyroidism and ophthalmopathy. Amplification of TCR beta CDR3 regions used RNA as the template. Initially, a first-round RT-PCR of the TCR CDR3 employed the HTBI primer set. Each CDR3 protein gets one entry after TCRdb re-called the multiplex PCR reads with MiXCR. The sample includes 400,000 to 550,000 distinct CDR3 sequences, roughly 24% seen only once; the top ten take around 11%. The sample taken for sequencing was blood. The receptor set was obtained from a woman aged 25 to 39 with Graves' ophthalmopathy.

In DNA, the CDR3 is TGTGCCAGCAGCTTAGCAAGGCAGGGGAACTATGGCTACACCTTC. This codes for CASSLARQGNYGYTF. The genes are TRBV7-8 and TRBJ1-2; tentatively, D is TRBD1 (6 bases). The CDR3 length is 15 residues. Germline CDR1 SGHVS, CDR2 FQNEAQ. The V end lost 0 bases, the J end lost 2 bases, and 10 bases lay between the germline ends.

This clonotype has a count of ten or more. The chain recombines TRBV6-1 with TRBJ1-5; D remains ambiguous. From germline, CDR1 is MNHNS and CDR2 SASEGT. This CDR3 spans 15 amino acids. The V and J ends lost 3 bases and 2 bases respectively, with 11 bases between them. CDR3: CASSEGLGGNQPQHF. Here the CDR3 DNA reads TGTGCCAGCAGTGAGGGTCTTGGAGGCAATCAGCCCCAGCATTTT.

There are many counts of this clonotype. CDR3 amino acids: CASREVGYTF. The CDR3 nucleotides are TGTGCCAGCAGGGAGGTTGGCTACACCTTC. This chain joins TRBV2 and TRBJ1-2; D call uncertain. Germline lookup yields CDR1 SNHLY and CDR2 FYNNEI. V was cut by 6 bases and J by 7 bases, with 6 bases left in between. The CDR3 has 10 residues.

This clonotype was seen many times. The chain combines TRBV28 with TRBJ1-2, with a tentative D call TRBD1 (5 bases). V lost 2 bases and J lost 4, with 11 bases in between. The length of the CDR3 is 14 residues. Looked up from germline, CDR1 is MDHEN and CDR2 is SYDVKM. Here the CDR3 reads CASSLRPGRYGYTF. CDR3 DNA sequence: TGTGCCAGCAGTTTACGGCCAGGGCGCTATGGCTACACCTTC.

This clonotype was picked up many times. The V gene is TRBV11-2, the J gene TRBJ2-1; D might be TRBD1 (5 bases). CDR1 SGHAT and CDR2 FQNNGV come from the germline V gene. The CDR3 has 15 amino acids. The ends were cut back, 1 base at V and 4 bases at J, with 11 bases in the middle. Here the CDR3 DNA reads TGTGCCAGCAGCTTAGTTGCGACAGCTTACAATGAGCAGTTCTTC. Translating it yields CASSLVATAYNEQFF.

A note on this clonotype: A read error is possible here, since a much larger clone lies one base away. This chain uses TRBV12-3 or TRBV12-4 with TRBJ1-6; the D is unclear. The CDR3 is 14 amino acids. CDR3 sequence (DNA): TGTGCCAGCAGTTTAAGAGGGTATAATTCACCCCTCCTCTTT. It yields the protein CASSLRGYNSPLLF.

Ten or more counts support this clonotype. The CDR3 DNA follows: TGTGCCAGCAGCCCCCCAGGGGAAGGCTACACCTTC. Translated: CASSPPGEGYTF. The V gene is TRBV7-2, the J gene TRBJ1-2; D is perhaps TRBD1 (6 bases). Trimming took 5 bases from V and 8 from J, leaving 12 bases between them. CDR1 and CDR2 from the germline V gene are SGHTA and FQGNSA. CDR3 length equals 12 residues. Filled out from reference TRBV7-2 and TRBJ1-2, the complete variable domain reads GAGVSQSPSNKVTEKGKDVELRCDPISGHTALYWYRQSLGQGLEFLIYFQGNSAPDKSGLPSDRFSAERTGGSVSTLTIQRTQQEDSAVYLCASSPPGEGYTFGSGTRLTVV.

The table lists this clonotype with a few counts. This chain joins TRBV6-1 and TRBJ2-2, with unresolved D. CDR3 length: 13 amino acids. V lost 7 bases to trimming and J lost 10 bases, with 16 bases between them. CDR1 is MNHNS and CDR2 is SASEGT in the germline V gene. The CDR3 DNA sequence: TGTGCCAGCACCTCCTGGTCGGTTCCGGAGCTGTTTTTT. Residues: CASTSWSVPELFF.

This clonotype was seen many times. The gene calls are TRBV2 and TRBJ2-5; the D is unclear. The CDR3 totals 12 residues. CDR1 is SNHLY, CDR2 FYNNEI, per germline. V was clipped by 8 bases and J by 0 bases, with 7 bases between them. CDR3 nucleotides: TGTGCCAGCCAAGGGAACCAAGAGACCCAGTACTTC. As protein: CASQGNQETQYF. The full variable domain, rest sourced from reference TRBV2 and TRBJ2-5, is EPEVTQTPSHQVTQMGQEVILRCVPISNHLYFYWYRQILGQKVEFLVSFYNNEISEKSEIFDDQFSVERPDGSNFTLKIRSTKLEDSAMYFCASQGNQETQYFGPGTRLLVL.

At least ten counts were recorded for this clonotype. The chain has TRBV12-3 or TRBV12-4 and TRBJ2-5; 7 bases are a match to TRBD2. The CDR3 runs to 15 residues. The V gene end was trimmed by 3 bases and the J gene end by 5 bases; junction bases not matched to a gene: 9. CDR3 residues: CASSFLAGVEETQYF. The CDR3 DNA is TGTGCCAGCAGTTTCCTTGCGGGGGTGGAGGAGACCCAGTACTTC.

In its sample, this clonotype was seen many times. CDR3 protein: CASSWVAGGHEQYF. CDR3 nucleotides: TGTGCCAGCAGCTGGGTGGCGGGGGGCCACGAGCAGTACTTC. The chain couples TRBV7-2 to TRBJ2-7; the match to TRBD2 covers 8 bases. CDR3 length: 14 residues. The V gene end was trimmed by 4 bases and the J gene end by 5 bases; junction bases not matched to a gene: 7. Germline-derived CDR1 and CDR2 are SGHTA and FQGNSA.

This chain joins TRBV20-1 and TRBJ2-5, with 7 nucleotides matching TRBD1. The length of the CDR3 is 15 residues. With 0 bases clipped from V and 5 bases from J, the junction kept 9 bases outside the gene matches. Germline CDR1 reads DFQATT; CDR2 reads SNEGSKA (reference sequence). The CDR3 DNA reads as TGCAGTGCTAGAGATCGGAGACAGGGAGTCGAGACCCAGTACTTC. This gives the protein CSARDRRQGVETQYF.

Only a few counts were recorded for this clonotype. V gene TRBV12-3 or TRBV12-4 combines with J gene TRBJ2-5, with unresolved D. Deletions cut 3 bases from V and 3 bases from J, with 11 bases between. The CDR3 totals 14 residues. CDR3: CASSFRAWEETQYF. The DNA of the CDR3 is TGTGCCAGCAGTTTTCGGGCGTGGGAAGAGACCCAGTACTTC.

The chain couples TRBV15 to TRBJ2-7, with 7 bases that match TRBD1. From germline, CDR1 is LNHNV and CDR2 YYDKDF (reference sequence). The CDR3 extends over 15 amino acids. With V trimmed by 0 bases and J by 2 bases, 4 bases remained unmatched. The CDR3 DNA reads TGTGCCACCAGCAGAGATACAGGGGTCGCCTACGAGCAGTACTTC. Translated, it gives CATSRDTGVAYEQYF.

The chain has TRBV28 and TRBJ2-7; TRBD1 is a possible D gene (6 bases). CDR3 length: 16 residues. CDR1 is MDHEN, CDR2 SYDVKM, per germline. With 5 bases removed from V and 1 base from J, the gap between germline ends came to 18 bases. The CDR3: CASSPPGVRGSYEQYF. The CDR3 DNA follows: TGTGCCAGCAGTCCCCCCGGGGTCAGGGGATCCTACGAGCAGTACTTC.

The chain joins TRBV20-1 to TRBJ2-6; 14 bases line up with TRBD2. V was clipped by 1 base and J by 2 bases; unmatched bases: 13. Germline CDR1 and CDR2: DFQATT and SNEGSKA (reference sequence). The CDR3 has 21 amino acids. The CDR3 spells CSARVRPGTSGRSAGANVLTF. The CDR3 DNA sequence: TGCAGTGCTAGAGTCCGACCGGGGACTAGCGGGAGAAGTGCTGGGGCCAACGTCCTGACTTTC.